The rows below give T cell receptor beta chains drawn from one sample of a study of T cell therapy after organ transplantation. Libraries were prepared by immunoSEQ multiplex PCR; TCRdb keeps only in-frame clonotypes and omits some of them. The profile covers more than 15,000 clones, with over 75% appearing a single time and around a third taken by the ten largest. No antigen has been identified for these receptors. Sequencing used CD8+ T cells from blood, obtained after autologous CMV-specific T cell therapy. These receptors were collected from a human patient who had received a solid organ transplant and had CMV disease. Some T cells here may be from the graft donor. Each CDR3 is given with its conserved first and last residue. D genes are given only for firm matches. Only some rows state a clone size, as once, few, many or a class for expanded clones.

cdr3_nt: TGCGCCAGCACCAACTCCGGGACAGGGGACACCGGGGAGCTGTTTTTT; cdr3_aa: CASTNSGTGDTGELFF; clone_size: .; v_call: TRBV23-1; d_call: TRBD1; j_call: TRBJ2-2
cdr3_nt: TGTGCCAGCAGTTTAATTCTAGCGGGGGGGTCAGATACGCAGTATTTT; cdr3_aa: CASSLILAGGSDTQYF; clone_size: .; v_call: TRBV27; d_call: TRBD2; j_call: TRBJ2-3
cdr3_nt: TGCGCCAGCAGTCCGGGGTTATATAGCAATCAGCCCCAGCATTTT; cdr3_aa: CASSPGLYSNQPQHF; clone_size: .; v_call: TRBV4-3; d_call: .; j_call: TRBJ1-5
cdr3_nt: TGTGCCAGCAGCCTCGGGACACCTTACGAGCAGTACTTC; cdr3_aa: CASSLGTPYEQYF; clone_size: .; v_call: TRBV6-6; d_call: .; j_call: TRBJ2-7
cdr3_nt: TGTGCCAGCAGCTTAGGGACAGGGGGCTTTTACGAGCAGTACTTC; cdr3_aa: CASSLGTGGFYEQYF; clone_size: .; v_call: TRBV7-6; d_call: TRBD1; j_call: TRBJ2-7
cdr3_nt: TGTGCCAGCAGCGTAGCAGGGGGTGGGCAGCCCCAGCATTTT; cdr3_aa: CASSVAGGGQPQHF; clone_size: .; v_call: TRBV5-4; d_call: TRBD1; j_call: TRBJ1-5
cdr3_nt: TGTGCCAGTACTCCCCTCAGTTGGCAAAACACCGGGGAGCTGTTTTTT; cdr3_aa: CASTPLSWQNTGELFF; clone_size: .; v_call: TRBV19; d_call: .; j_call: TRBJ2-2
cdr3_nt: TGTGCCAGCAGCTGGACAGGGGGCGTGGAAGCTTTCTTT; cdr3_aa: CASSWTGGVEAFF; clone_size: once; v_call: TRBV6-6; d_call: TRBD1; j_call: TRBJ1-1
cdr3_nt: TGCGCCAGCAGCCATTTAAAGGCGGCAGCTATACCCGAAGCTTTCTTT; cdr3_aa: CASSHLKAAAIPEAFF; clone_size: .; v_call: TRBV4-3; d_call: .; j_call: TRBJ1-1
cdr3_nt: TGTGCCAGCAGCCTCGGGAGGGAGACCCAGTACTTC; cdr3_aa: CASSLGRETQYF; clone_size: .; v_call: TRBV7-9; d_call: TRBD2; j_call: TRBJ2-5
cdr3_nt: TGTGCCAGCAGCTTGTTGGTAACCTACGAGCAGTACTTC; cdr3_aa: CASSLLVTYEQYF; clone_size: .; v_call: TRBV5-6; d_call: .; j_call: TRBJ2-7
cdr3_nt: TGTGCCAGCAGGATTCCAACCGGGGCGGGAGGTCTTTCGGAGCTGTTTTTT; cdr3_aa: CASRIPTGAGGLSELFF; clone_size: .; v_call: TRBV5-5; d_call: TRBD2; j_call: TRBJ2-2
cdr3_nt: TGTGCCAGCAGTGAATTAACACATAAGCAGTTCTTC; cdr3_aa: CASSELTHKQFF; clone_size: .; v_call: TRBV25-1; d_call: .; j_call: TRBJ2-1
cdr3_nt: TGTGCCAGCAGCTTAGGATCGGGCCCCTATAATTCACCCCTCCACTTT; cdr3_aa: CASSLGSGPYNSPLHF; clone_size: .; v_call: TRBV7-6; d_call: .; j_call: TRBJ1-6
cdr3_nt: TGTGCCAGCACCTCTGAGGGGGGACCAGGAAACACCATATATTTT; cdr3_aa: CASTSEGGPGNTIYF; clone_size: .; v_call: TRBV7-9; d_call: .; j_call: TRBJ1-3
cdr3_nt: TGTGCCAGCACCCTGGAGACTGAAGCTTTCTTT; cdr3_aa: CASTLETEAFF; clone_size: few; v_call: TRBV25-1; d_call: .; j_call: TRBJ1-1
cdr3_nt: TGTGCAAGTCGCTTAGTATTGAGGGGGGAGTCTCGTGGCTACACCTTC; cdr3_aa: CASRLVLRGESRGYTF; clone_size: .; v_call: TRBV12-2; d_call: .; j_call: TRBJ1-2
cdr3_nt: TGTGCCAGCAGCCCGTCGTTCGACGGGAGTCTATACGAGCAGTACTTC; cdr3_aa: CASSPSFDGSLYEQYF; clone_size: .; v_call: TRBV5-6; d_call: .; j_call: TRBJ2-7
cdr3_nt: TGTGCCAGCAGTTCGACAGGGGGCAATCAGCCCCAGCATTTT; cdr3_aa: CASSSTGGNQPQHF; clone_size: once; v_call: TRBV6-5; d_call: TRBD1; j_call: TRBJ1-5
cdr3_nt: TGTGCCAGCAGCGCCGGACAGTCTAGCACAGATACGCAGTATTTT; cdr3_aa: CASSAGQSSTDTQYF; clone_size: once; v_call: TRBV9; d_call: .; j_call: TRBJ2-3
cdr3_nt: TGTGCCAGCAGTGAAGGACTAGCGGGGTTGGGAGATACGCAGTATTTT; cdr3_aa: CASSEGLAGLGDTQYF; clone_size: .; v_call: TRBV27; d_call: TRBD2; j_call: TRBJ2-3
cdr3_nt: TGTGCCAGCAGTAACCCGACAGGGGGGCGGGAGACCCAGTACTTC; cdr3_aa: CASSNPTGGRETQYF; clone_size: .; v_call: TRBV6-5; d_call: TRBD1; j_call: TRBJ2-5
cdr3_nt: TGTGCCAGCAGTTTGGGTGGATCCTACAATGAGCAGTTCTTC; cdr3_aa: CASSLGGSYNEQFF; clone_size: medium-sized; v_call: TRBV27; d_call: .; j_call: TRBJ2-1
cdr3_nt: TGTGCCAGCAGCTTAGCGAATGGGGAGACCCAGTACTTC; cdr3_aa: CASSLANGETQYF; clone_size: once; v_call: TRBV7-9; d_call: .; j_call: TRBJ2-5
cdr3_nt: TGTGCCAGCAGCTTGGGTGGTGGGTTTAATGGGCAGCCCCAGCATTTT; cdr3_aa: CASSLGGGFNGQPQHF; clone_size: .; v_call: TRBV5-6; d_call: .; j_call: TRBJ1-5
cdr3_nt: TGTGCCACCAGCGTTTCGGGCACCGGGGAGCTGTTTTTT; cdr3_aa: CATSVSGTGELFF; clone_size: .; v_call: TRBV15; d_call: .; j_call: TRBJ2-2
cdr3_nt: TGCGCCAGCAGCCTTAGCGGGAGGCTGGGGAATGAGCAGTTCTTC; cdr3_aa: CASSLSGRLGNEQFF; clone_size: .; v_call: TRBV4-1; d_call: TRBD2; j_call: TRBJ2-1
cdr3_nt: TGCGCCAGCAGCCAGCTCCCTGGGACAGGGTATGGCTACACCTTC; cdr3_aa: CASSQLPGTGYGYTF; clone_size: .; v_call: TRBV4-3; d_call: TRBD1; j_call: TRBJ1-2
cdr3_nt: TGTGCCAGCAGCACCTACGGGACAGGGATAGAGACCCAGTACTTC; cdr3_aa: CASSTYGTGIETQYF; clone_size: .; v_call: TRBV13; d_call: TRBD1; j_call: TRBJ2-5
cdr3_nt: TGTGCCAGCAGCTCAGACAGGGGTCGCAATGAGCAGTTCTTC; cdr3_aa: CASSSDRGRNEQFF; clone_size: .; v_call: TRBV13; d_call: TRBD1; j_call: TRBJ2-1
cdr3_nt: TGTGCTAGTGGTAACCCCTTAATGGGAGTGTCCTACGAGCAGTACTTC; cdr3_aa: CASGNPLMGVSYEQYF; clone_size: .; v_call: TRBV12-5; d_call: .; j_call: TRBJ2-7
cdr3_nt: TGCGCCAGCAGCTTGTCGTGGGAGCAGGGACTAGGCGGCTACACCTTC; cdr3_aa: CASSLSWEQGLGGYTF; clone_size: .; v_call: TRBV5-1; d_call: .; j_call: TRBJ1-2
cdr3_nt: TGTGCCAGCAGTTACAGGGAGTACACTGAAGCTTTCTTT; cdr3_aa: CASSYREYTEAFF; clone_size: .; v_call: TRBV6-6; d_call: .; j_call: TRBJ1-1
cdr3_nt: TGTGCCAGATCTCAACCGGGCCAAAAGGTGAGCTCCTACAATGAGCAGTTCTTC; cdr3_aa: CARSQPGQKVSSYNEQFF; clone_size: .; v_call: TRBV2; d_call: .; j_call: TRBJ2-1
cdr3_nt: TGCGCCAGCAGCCGAGGGACGGGTCCCCCCTACGAGCAGTACTTC; cdr3_aa: CASSRGTGPPYEQYF; clone_size: .; v_call: TRBV4-1; d_call: .; j_call: TRBJ2-7
cdr3_nt: TGTGCCAGCAGCTTAGAAGTTGTTGGGTTAGGAAACACCATATATTTT; cdr3_aa: CASSLEVVGLGNTIYF; clone_size: .; v_call: TRBV7-6; d_call: .; j_call: TRBJ1-3
cdr3_nt: TGTGCCAGCAGTGAGAAGGGAAGACAGGGATGGGAGACCCAGTACTTC; cdr3_aa: CASSEKGRQGWETQYF; clone_size: .; v_call: TRBV25-1; d_call: TRBD1; j_call: TRBJ2-5
cdr3_nt: TGTGCCAGCAGCTTGGATGACAACTCTGGGGCCAACGTCCTGACTTTC; cdr3_aa: CASSLDDNSGANVLTF; clone_size: .; v_call: TRBV5-6; d_call: .; j_call: TRBJ2-6
cdr3_nt: TGTGCCAGCAGCCTCGGGGCTTCCTACGAGCAGTACTTC; cdr3_aa: CASSLGASYEQYF; clone_size: .; v_call: TRBV9; d_call: .; j_call: TRBJ2-7
cdr3_nt: TGTGCCAGTAGTATAGATTTAGAGGGCCTGGAAGCTTTCTTT; cdr3_aa: CASSIDLEGLEAFF; clone_size: .; v_call: TRBV19; d_call: .; j_call: TRBJ1-1
cdr3_nt: TGTGCCAGCAGCTTGGGGTATCAGGGACAAATCTCCTACGAGCAGTACTTC; cdr3_aa: CASSLGYQGQISYEQYF; clone_size: .; v_call: TRBV5-6; d_call: .; j_call: TRBJ2-7
cdr3_nt: TGTGCCAGCAGCTTAGCAGGTCAGGGTGCTATGGGCTACACCTTC; cdr3_aa: CASSLAGQGAMGYTF; clone_size: .; v_call: TRBV7-2; d_call: .; j_call: TRBJ1-2
cdr3_nt: TGTGCCAGCAGCCCGACAAAGGTTTCCTCCTACAATGAGCAGTTCTTC; cdr3_aa: CASSPTKVSSYNEQFF; clone_size: .; v_call: TRBV5-6; d_call: .; j_call: TRBJ2-1
cdr3_nt: TGTGCCAGCAGTCCCACCAGGGACAGCCCAACCTATGGCTACACCTTC; cdr3_aa: CASSPTRDSPTYGYTF; clone_size: .; v_call: TRBV2; d_call: TRBD1; j_call: TRBJ1-2
cdr3_nt: TGTGCCAGCAGCTTGGGATCCCAGGGGTCGACTGAAGCTTTCTTT; cdr3_aa: CASSLGSQGSTEAFF; clone_size: .; v_call: TRBV5-6; d_call: .; j_call: TRBJ1-1
cdr3_nt: TGTGCCAGCCGGACAGCGCTAACTAATGAAAAACTGTTTTTT; cdr3_aa: CASRTALTNEKLFF; clone_size: .; v_call: TRBV2; d_call: .; j_call: TRBJ1-4
cdr3_nt: TGTGTACGGCTACAGACTGTTAGCTCCTACAATGAGCAGTTCTTC; cdr3_aa: CVRLQTVSSYNEQFF; clone_size: .; v_call: TRBV7-6; d_call: .; j_call: TRBJ2-1
cdr3_nt: TGTGCCAGCAGTTACTTGGGGACGGGGGAGGAGCAGTACTTC; cdr3_aa: CASSYLGTGEEQYF; clone_size: .; v_call: TRBV6-5; d_call: .; j_call: TRBJ2-7
cdr3_nt: TGCGCCAGCAAAGGACAGGTGGAGACCCAGTACTTC; cdr3_aa: CASKGQVETQYF; clone_size: .; v_call: TRBV5-1; d_call: TRBD1; j_call: TRBJ2-5
cdr3_nt: TGCGCCAGCAGCCAAAGCGGGACAGGCACCAACACTGAAGCTTTCTTT; cdr3_aa: CASSQSGTGTNTEAFF; clone_size: .; v_call: TRBV4-1; d_call: TRBD1; j_call: TRBJ1-1
cdr3_nt: TGCGCCAGCAGCTGGGTTCTAGCTAGTGGCAATGAGCAGTTCTTC; cdr3_aa: CASSWVLASGNEQFF; clone_size: .; v_call: TRBV5-1; d_call: .; j_call: TRBJ2-1